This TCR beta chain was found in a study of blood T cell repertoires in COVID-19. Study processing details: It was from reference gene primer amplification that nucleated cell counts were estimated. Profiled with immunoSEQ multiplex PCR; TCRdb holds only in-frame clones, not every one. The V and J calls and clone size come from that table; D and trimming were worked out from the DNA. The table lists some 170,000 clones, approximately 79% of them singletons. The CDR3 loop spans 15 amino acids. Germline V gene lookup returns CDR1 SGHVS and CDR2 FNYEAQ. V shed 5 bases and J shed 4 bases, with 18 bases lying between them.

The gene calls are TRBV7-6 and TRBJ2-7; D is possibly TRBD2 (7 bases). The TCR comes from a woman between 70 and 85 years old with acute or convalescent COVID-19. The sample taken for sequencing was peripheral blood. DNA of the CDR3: TGTGCCAGCAGCCCGCGGGGGCCGGGCTTATACGAGCAGTACTTC. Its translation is CASSPRGPGLYEQYF.